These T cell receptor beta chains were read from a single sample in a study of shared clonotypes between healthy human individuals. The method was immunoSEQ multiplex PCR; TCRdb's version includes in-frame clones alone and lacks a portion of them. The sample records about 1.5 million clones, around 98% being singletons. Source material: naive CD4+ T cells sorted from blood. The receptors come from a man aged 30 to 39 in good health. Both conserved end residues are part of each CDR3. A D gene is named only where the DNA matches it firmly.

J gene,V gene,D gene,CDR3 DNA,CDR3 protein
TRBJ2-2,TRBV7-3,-,TGTGCCAGCAGCTTGATTAGCGGTTCGAACACCGGGGAGCTGTTTTTT,CASSLISGSNTGELFF
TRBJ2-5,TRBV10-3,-,TGTGCCATCAGCAGAGGGTCCCAAGAGACCCAGTACTTC,CAISRGSQETQYF
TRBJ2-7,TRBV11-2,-,TGTGCCAGCAGCTTCGGCGTTTCCTACGAGCAGTACTTC,CASSFGVSYEQYF
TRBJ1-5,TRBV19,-,TGTGCCAGTAGTATACGGTGGGGTCAGCCCCAGCATTTT,CASSIRWGQPQHF
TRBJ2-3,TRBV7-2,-,TGTGCCAGCAGCTTAGGTGCAACAGATACGCAGTATTTT,CASSLGATDTQYF
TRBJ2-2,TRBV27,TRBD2,TGTGCCAGCACTGCTAGCGGGAGAACCGGGGAGCTGTTTTTT,CASTASGRTGELFF
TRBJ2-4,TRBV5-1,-,TGCGCCAGCAGCTTATCAGGGGTCAAAAACATTCAGTACTTC,CASSLSGVKNIQYF
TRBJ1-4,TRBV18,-,TGTGCCAGCTCACCAGGGGGGGGCGCGGATGAAAAACTGTTTTTT,CASSPGGGADEKLFF
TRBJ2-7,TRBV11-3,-,TGTGCCAGCAGCTTATCCGGAGGCTCCTACGAGCAGTACTTC,CASSLSGGSYEQYF
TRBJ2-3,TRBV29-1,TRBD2,TGCTGCGGAAGGCGGGAGGGGGATACGCAGTATTTT,CCGRREGDTQYF
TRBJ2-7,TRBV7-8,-,TGTGCCAGCAGCCGCAGGATACCCTACGAGCAGTACTTC,CASSRRIPYEQYF
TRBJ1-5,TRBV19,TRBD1,TGTGCCAGTAGATCTAGGACAGGGTCTCAGCCCCAGCATTTT,CASRSRTGSQPQHF